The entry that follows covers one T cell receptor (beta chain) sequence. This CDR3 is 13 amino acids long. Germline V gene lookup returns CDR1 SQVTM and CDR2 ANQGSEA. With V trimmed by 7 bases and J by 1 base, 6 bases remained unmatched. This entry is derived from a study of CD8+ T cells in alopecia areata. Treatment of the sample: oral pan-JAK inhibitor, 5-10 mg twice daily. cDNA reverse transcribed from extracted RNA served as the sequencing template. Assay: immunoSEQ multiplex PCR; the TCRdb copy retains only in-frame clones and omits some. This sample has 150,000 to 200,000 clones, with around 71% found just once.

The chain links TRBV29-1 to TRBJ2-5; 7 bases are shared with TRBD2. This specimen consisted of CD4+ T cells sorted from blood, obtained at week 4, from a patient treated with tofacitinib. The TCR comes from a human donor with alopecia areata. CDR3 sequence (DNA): TGCAGCGGCGGGGGACGGCTCCAAGAGACCCAGTACTTC. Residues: CSGGGRLQETQYF.